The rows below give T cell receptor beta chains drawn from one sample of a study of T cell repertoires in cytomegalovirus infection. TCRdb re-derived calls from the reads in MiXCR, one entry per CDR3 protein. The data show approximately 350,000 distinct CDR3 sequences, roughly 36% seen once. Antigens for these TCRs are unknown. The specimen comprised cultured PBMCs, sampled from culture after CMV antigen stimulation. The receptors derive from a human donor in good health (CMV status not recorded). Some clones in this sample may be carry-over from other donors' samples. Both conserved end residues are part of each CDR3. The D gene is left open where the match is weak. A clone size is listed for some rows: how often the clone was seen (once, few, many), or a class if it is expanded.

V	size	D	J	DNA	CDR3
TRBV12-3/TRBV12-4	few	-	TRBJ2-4	TGTGCCAGCAGTCCTCCAGGACGACAAAACATTCAGTACTTC	CASSPPGRQNIQYF
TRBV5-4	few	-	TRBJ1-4	TGTGCCAGCAGCCGAGCGGGAGAAAAACTGTTTTTT	CASSRAGEKLFF
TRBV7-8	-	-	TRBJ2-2	TGTGCCAGCAGCTTAGAGAGGAACACCGGGGAGCTGTTTTTT	CASSLERNTGELFF
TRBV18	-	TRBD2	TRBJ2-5	TGTGCCAGCTCACTTAGCGGGAGCTTTGAGACCCAGTACTTC	CASSLSGSFETQYF
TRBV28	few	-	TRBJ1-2	TGTGCCAGCAGCGATAACCATGGGTTTTTTAGTGGCTACACCTTC	CASSDNHGFFSGYTF
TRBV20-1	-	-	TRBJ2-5	TGCAGTGCTAGAGATGTACGGTCTGTAGAGACCCAGTACTTC	CSARDVRSVETQYF
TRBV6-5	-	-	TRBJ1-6	TGTGCCAGCAGTTACTCGAAACAGGATAATTCACCCCTCCACTTT	CASSYSKQDNSPLHF
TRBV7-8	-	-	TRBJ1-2	TGTGCCAGCAGCTTAGGAAGAAACTATGGCTACACCTTC	CASSLGRNYGYTF
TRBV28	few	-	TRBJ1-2	TGTGCCAGCAGTTTGTTAGGGGTGGATGGCTACACCTTC	CASSLLGVDGYTF
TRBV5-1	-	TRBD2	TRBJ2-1	TGCGCCAGCCGGAGGACTAGCGGAAATAAGCAGTTCTTC	CASRRTSGNKQFF
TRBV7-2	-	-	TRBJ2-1	TGTGCCAGCAGCTTAGTGTCCGGACATGATGGGAATGAGCAGTTCTTC	CASSLVSGHDGNEQFF
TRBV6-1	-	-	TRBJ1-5	TGTGCCAGCAGTGAAGCGGCAGGGACTCAGCCCCAGCATTTT	CASSEAAGTQPQHF
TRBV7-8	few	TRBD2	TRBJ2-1	TGTGCCAGCAGCTTAGCGAGCGGGAGTTCCCTAAGCTCCTACAATGAGCAGTTCTTC	CASSLASGSSLSSYNEQFF
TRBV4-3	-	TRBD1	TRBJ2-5	TGCGCCAGCAGCCAAGATGAACAGGGGGGAGAGACCCAGTACTTC	CASSQDEQGGETQYF
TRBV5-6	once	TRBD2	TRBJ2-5	TGTGCCAGCAGCCCAATAGCGAGCGGGAGGAAAGAGACCCAGTACTTC	CASSPIASGRKETQYF
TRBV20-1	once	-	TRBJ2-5	TGCAGTGCTAAAAAATCCCTCGACAGAGAAGAGACCCAGTACTTC	CSAKKSLDREETQYF
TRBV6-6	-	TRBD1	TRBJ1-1	TGTGCCAGCAGAACACAGGGGGCCTACCACACTGAAGCTTTCTTT	CASRTQGAYHTEAFF
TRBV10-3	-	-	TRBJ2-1	TGTGCCATCAGTGCTGCCAGGGATAATGAGCAGTTCTTC	CAISAARDNEQFF
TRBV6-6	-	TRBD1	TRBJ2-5	TGTGCCAGCAGAACCCGGACAGGGGGTAAAGAGACCCAGTACTTC	CASRTRTGGKETQYF
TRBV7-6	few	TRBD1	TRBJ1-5	TGTGCCAGCAGCTTAGCTGCCCCTTGGGGACAGCGCTACAATCAGCCCCAGCATTTT	CASSLAAPWGQRYNQPQHF
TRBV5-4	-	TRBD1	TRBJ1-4	TGTGCCAGCAGCTCTCGACAGGGCGCAACTAATGAAAAACTGTTTTTT	CASSSRQGATNEKLFF
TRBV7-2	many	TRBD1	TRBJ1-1	TGTGCCAGCAGCGGGCGACAGGGTTACACTGAAGCTTTCTTT	CASSGRQGYTEAFF
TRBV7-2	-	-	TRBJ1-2	TGTGCCAGCAGCTTAGAACGCTATGGCTACACCTTC	CASSLERYGYTF
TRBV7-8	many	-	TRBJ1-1	TGTGCCAGCAGCCCACTTAATAGGAACACTGAAGCTTTCTTT	CASSPLNRNTEAFF
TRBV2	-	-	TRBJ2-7	TGTGCCAGTGCCCGGGTAGACTTAAGCGAGCAGTACTTC	CASARVDLSEQYF
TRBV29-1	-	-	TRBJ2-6	TGCAGCGTTGAGGCCCCCCCCCCGAGCAGCAACGTCCTGACTTTC	CSVEAPPPSSNVLTF
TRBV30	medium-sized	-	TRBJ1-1	TGTGCCTTGTCGCTCGACACGGGCACTGAAGCTTTCTTT	CALSLDTGTEAFF
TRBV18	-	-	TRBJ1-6	TGTGCCAGCTCACCTACCATGCGGGGCAGGGGTAATTCACCCCTCCACTTT	CASSPTMRGRGNSPLHF
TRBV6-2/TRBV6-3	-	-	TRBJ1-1	TGTGCCAGCAGTTATTCGACAGGATTTGAAGCTTTCTTT	CASSYSTGFEAFF
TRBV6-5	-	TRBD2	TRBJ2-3	TGTGCCAGCAGCTCCACTAGCGGAGGCTCGGATACGCAGTATTTT	CASSSTSGGSDTQYF
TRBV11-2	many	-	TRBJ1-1	TGTGCCAGCGATCGCGGAGGTGGCACTGAAGCTTTCTTT	CASDRGGGTEAFF
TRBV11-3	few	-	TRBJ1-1	TGTGCCAGCAGCCGAAGAACCTGGACTGAAGCTTTCTTT	CASSRRTWTEAFF
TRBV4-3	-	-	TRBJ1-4	TGCGCCAGCAGCCAAGATGGAGGGGGGGGTGAAAAACTGTTTTTT	CASSQDGGGGEKLFF
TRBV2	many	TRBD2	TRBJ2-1	TGTGCCAGCACCTATTCAGGACTAGCGGGAGTCTACAATGAGCAGTTCTTC	CASTYSGLAGVYNEQFF
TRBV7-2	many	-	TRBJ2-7	TGTGCCAGCAGCTTAGGAGGCGGCGGGATCTACGAGCAGTACTTC	CASSLGGGGIYEQYF